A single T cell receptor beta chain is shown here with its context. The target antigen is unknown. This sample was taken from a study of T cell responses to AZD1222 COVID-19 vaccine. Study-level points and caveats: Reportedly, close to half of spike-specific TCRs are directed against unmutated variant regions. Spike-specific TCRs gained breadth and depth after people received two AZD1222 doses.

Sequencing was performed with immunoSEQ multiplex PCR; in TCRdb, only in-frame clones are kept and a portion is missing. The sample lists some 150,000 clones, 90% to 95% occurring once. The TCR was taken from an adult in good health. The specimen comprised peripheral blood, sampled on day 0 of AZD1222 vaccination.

CDR3 nucleotides: TGTGCCAGCAATAGGTTAGGGCCCTACGAGCAGTACTTC. Its translation is CASNRLGPYEQYF. The chain uses TRBV28 and TRBJ2-7; D is unclear. Per the germline V gene, CDR1 is MDHEN and CDR2 is SYDVKM. The CDR3 loop spans 13 amino acids. V dropped 7 bases and J dropped 2 bases, with 12 bases sitting between them.